This T cell receptor beta chain appears in the sequencing data of a study of early T cells in non-severe SARS-CoV-2 infection. In the study overall: RNA in bulk from unsorted whole blood was sequenced, and chains were unpaired.

In its sample, this clonotype was seen many times. Its antigen remains unidentified. Individual cDNA molecules received unique molecular identifiers. TCRdb re-called the 5' RACE reads through MiXCR, storing one row per CDR3 protein. The sample lists roughly 63,000 distinct CDR3 sequences; about an eighth were seen once. Study-wide findings and caveats: Anti-spike CD8 responses were favored in VDJdb matching, and private and CD4 specificities were missed.

CDR1 is SGHTA and CDR2 is FQGNSA in the germline V gene. The trim removed 5 bases at V and 4 bases at J, leaving 5 bases unmatched. The CDR3 totals 15 residues. The sequenced sample was whole blood. This TCR came from an adult who was a healthcare worker with PCR-confirmed SARS-CoV-2 infection or an uninfected control (not recorded which). J is TRBJ2-4 and V is TRBV7-2, with 10 bases lining up with TRBD1. In DNA form, the CDR3 reads TGTGCCAGCAGCCCGACAGGGGGCATGAAAAACATTCAGTACTTC. It yields the protein CASSPTGGMKNIQYF.